The text below deals with one T cell receptor beta chain. What it binds is not known. This record belongs to a study of T cell responses to AZD1222 COVID-19 vaccine. Study findings and constraints: Vaccine-associated CD4 TCRs ranged over spike, dominating at 160-218 and 743-854.

Profiled with immunoSEQ multiplex PCR; TCRdb holds only in-frame clones, not every one. The table lists 170,000 or so clones, around nine tenths of them singletons, with approximately 2.8% in the top ten. The receptor was isolated from an adult in good health. The material was peripheral blood, obtained on day 0 of AZD1222 vaccination.

In DNA, the CDR3 is TGTGCCAGCAGCCAAGACCCGGGGGCCTCCTACGAGCAGTACTTC. Translated: CASSQDPGASYEQYF. The rearrangement uses TRBV3-1 (or the pseudogene TRBV3-2) and TRBJ2-7, with D possibly called TRBD1 or TRBD2 (6 bases each). Trimming stripped 0 bases from V and 0 bases from J, with 9 bases between. Germline V CDR1 and CDR2: LGHDT, YNNKEL (reference sequence). This CDR3 contains 15 residues.